The 15 T cell receptor beta chains below all came from one sample that was sequenced in a study of T-cell reconstitution after alpha-beta-depleted transplantation in children. The TCRbeta library incorporated unique molecular identifiers. A single record per CDR3 protein comes from TCRdb applying MiXCR to the PCR reads. The table has about 900,000 distinct CDR3 sequences, around 30% seen once; the top ten hold roughly 31%. The material sequenced was PBMCs, mostly from graft donor cells, taken 360 days after TCRalphabeta/CD19-depleted stem cell transplant. The receptors originated from a boy younger than two who had a stem cell transplant for SCID, so the T cells may come from the graft donor.

The chain recombines TRBV2 with TRBJ2-1; perhaps D is TRBD1 or TRBD2 (5 bases each). V was cut by 6 bases and J by 4 bases, with 13 bases left in between. CDR3 length: 14 residues. CDR1 and CDR2 (germline): SNHLY, FYNNEI. CDR3 sequence: CASRASGLYNEQFF. Written as DNA, the CDR3 is TGTGCCAGCAGGGCCTCGGGGCTATACAATGAGCAGTTCTTC.

The chain recombines TRBV6-1 with TRBJ2-1; perhaps D is TRBD1 or TRBD2 (7 bases each). This CDR3 spans 14 amino acids. Deletions cut 7 bases from V and 3 bases from J, with 13 bases between. Germline values: CDR1 MNHNS, CDR2 SASEGT. CDR3 bases: TGTGCCAGCACCCAGGGGGGGCTCTACAATGAGCAGTTCTTC. Translated, it gives CASTQGGLYNEQFF.

The chain links TRBV27 to TRBJ2-3, with TRBD1 matching over 7 bases. V shed 5 bases, J shed 4 bases, and the junction held 9 bases outside the gene matches. This CDR3 comprises 15 residues. Germline values: CDR1 MNHEY, CDR2 SMNVEV (reference sequence). The DNA of the CDR3 is TGTGCCAGCAGTAGAGGGGGCTTGGGCGCAGATACGCAGTATTTT. Translated: CASSRGGLGADTQYF.

Here the CDR3 reads CASSRITSGSSTDTQYF. CDR3 nucleotides: TGTGCCAGCAGCCGGATAACTAGCGGGTCTAGCACAGATACGCAGTATTTT. This chain uses TRBV11-2 with TRBJ2-3, with 9 bases matching TRBD2. Germline V CDR1 and CDR2: SGHAT, FQNNGV. The CDR3 is made up of 17 amino acids. V shed 5 bases, J shed 0 bases, and the junction held 9 bases outside the gene matches.

This clonotype was found a few times. V usage is TRBV20-1 and J usage is TRBJ2-3; 9 bases match TRBD2. With 3 bases clipped from V and 7 bases from J, the junction kept 14 bases outside the gene matches. Germline values: CDR1 DFQATT, CDR2 SNEGSKA (reference sequence). The CDR3 covers 16 residues. This CDR3 reads CSASTSAGGILNTQYF. The DNA for the CDR3 is TGCAGTGCTAGCACCTCGGCGGGGGGGATTCTGAATACGCAGTATTTT.

The chain has TRBV5-1 and TRBJ2-7; D is undetermined. Germline V gene data show CDR1 as SGHRS and CDR2 as YFSETQ. Trimming took off 2 bases at V and 2 bases at J, with 11 bases between the two ends. The CDR3 sequence is 14 residues long. The CDR3 reads CASSFRALPYEQYF. The CDR3 DNA sequence: TGCGCCAGCAGCTTCCGGGCCCTTCCCTACGAGCAGTACTTC.

This clonotype was counted only a few times. CDR3 sequence: CASGADRGDTEAFF. In DNA form, the CDR3 reads TGCGCCAGCGGAGCGGACAGGGGGGACACTGAAGCTTTCTTT. The V and J genes are TRBV5-1 and TRBJ1-1, with 10 nucleotides matching TRBD1. The CDR3 covers 14 residues. Germline lookup yields CDR1 SGHRS and CDR2 YFSETQ. V shed 7 bases and J 3 bases; nucleotides not matched to a gene: 6.

The chain employs TRBV4-1 and TRBJ2-7; 13 bases agree with TRBD2. Germline values: CDR1 MGHRA, CDR2 YSYEKL. The V segment lost 2 bases and the J segment 6 bases; nucleotides outside the gene matches: 7. The CDR3 extends over 16 amino acids. The CDR3: CASSQPTSGGAREQYF. The CDR3 nucleotides read TGCGCCAGCAGCCAACCTACTAGCGGGGGGGCCCGCGAGCAGTACTTC.

This clonotype has just a few counts. V and J are TRBV12-3 or TRBV12-4 and TRBJ2-3, with 7 bases that match TRBD2. CDR3 length equals 14 residues. With 6 bases clipped from V and 4 bases from J, the junction kept 7 bases outside the gene matches. The CDR3 is CASSQRGVSDTQYF. DNA for the CDR3: TGTGCCAGCAGCCAACGGGGGGTGTCAGATACGCAGTATTTT.

The rearrangement joins TRBV7-6 to TRBJ2-3; 11 nucleotides agree with TRBD1. CDR1 and CDR2 (germline): SGHVS, FNYEAQ. The CDR3 has 17 amino acids. The trim removed 2 bases at V and 6 bases at J, leaving 10 bases unmatched. CDR3 sequence: CASSLFKGTGGLDTQYF. CDR3 nucleotide sequence: TGTGCCAGCAGCTTATTTAAAGGGACAGGGGGTTTGGATACGCAGTATTTT.

This clonotype has a handful of counts. The V gene is TRBV7-6, the J gene TRBJ2-5; TRBD2 aligns across 11 bases. Germline CDR1 reads SGHVS; CDR2 reads FNYEAQ. Trimming at V came to 2 bases and at J to 1 base, leaving 6 bases not matched to a gene. This CDR3 contains 17 residues. The CDR3 reads CASSLIAGTSGQETQYF. The CDR3 bases are TGTGCCAGCAGCTTAATCGCCGGGACTAGCGGCCAAGAGACCCAGTACTTC.

This clonotype was observed a single time. The chain combines TRBV10-3 with TRBJ2-1; D is possibly TRBD1 (5 bases). The CDR3 spans 13 residues. V lost 3 bases to trimming and J lost 4 bases, with 7 bases between them. CDR1 is ENHRY and CDR2 is SYGVKD in the germline V gene. CDR3 in DNA: TGTGCCATCAGTGACCAGGGTTACAATGAGCAGTTCTTC. Translation gives CAISDQGYNEQFF.

This rearrangement joins TRBV5-5 to TRBJ2-1, with D tentatively TRBD2 (5 bases). Trimming cost V 2 bases and J 9 bases, with 9 bases left between them. The CDR3 sequence is 12 residues long. Looked up from germline, CDR1 is SGHKS and CDR2 is YYEKEE (reference sequence). CDR3 in amino acids: CASSFVEGEQFF. The CDR3 DNA reads TGTGCCAGCAGCTTTGTCGAGGGTGAGCAGTTCTTC.

The gene calls are TRBV27 and TRBJ2-7; possibly TRBD1 for D (5 bases). Trimming pared 5 bases from V and 7 bases from J, leaving 18 bases between. Per germline, CDR1 MNHEY and CDR2 SMNVEV (reference sequence). The CDR3 is made up of 14 amino acids. As DNA, the CDR3 is TGTGCCAGCAGTCCCCAGACAGATTTCCGGGAGCAGTACTTC. Amino acids: CASSPQTDFREQYF.

This chain connects TRBV9 to TRBJ2-1; D call uncertain. The CDR3 covers 15 residues. CDR1 and CDR2 from the germline V gene are SGDLS and YYNGEE. Trimming took 2 bases from V and 4 from J, leaving 13 bases between them. CDR3 bases: TGTGCCAGCAGCGTGGACCCTCAACTGTACAATGAGCAGTTCTTC. Its translation: CASSVDPQLYNEQFF.